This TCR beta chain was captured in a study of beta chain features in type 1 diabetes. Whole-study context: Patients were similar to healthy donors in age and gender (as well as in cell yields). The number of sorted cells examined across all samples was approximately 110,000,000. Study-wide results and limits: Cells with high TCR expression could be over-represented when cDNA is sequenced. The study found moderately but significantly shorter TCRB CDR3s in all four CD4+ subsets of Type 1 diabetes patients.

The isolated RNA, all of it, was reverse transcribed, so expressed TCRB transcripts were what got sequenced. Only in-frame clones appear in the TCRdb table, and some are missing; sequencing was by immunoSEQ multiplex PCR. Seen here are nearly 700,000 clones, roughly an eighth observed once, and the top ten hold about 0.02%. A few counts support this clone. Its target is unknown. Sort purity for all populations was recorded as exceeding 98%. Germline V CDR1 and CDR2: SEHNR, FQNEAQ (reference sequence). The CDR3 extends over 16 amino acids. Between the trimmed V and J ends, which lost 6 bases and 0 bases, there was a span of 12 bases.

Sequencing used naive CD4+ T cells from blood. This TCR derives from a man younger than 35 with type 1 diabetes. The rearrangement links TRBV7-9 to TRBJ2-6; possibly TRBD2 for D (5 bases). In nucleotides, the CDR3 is TGTGCCAGCAGGGGGAGACCGCGCTCTGGGGCCAACGTCCTGACTTTC. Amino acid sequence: CASRGRPRSGANVLTF.